Below are 24 T cell receptor beta chains sequenced from a single sample in a study of shared clonotypes between healthy human individuals. Using immunoSEQ multiplex PCR, the repertoire was profiled, and TCRdb retains in-frame clones only, with some absent. This table holds some 480,000 clones, 70% to 80% found once. Sequences were obtained from PBMCs. Receptors originate from a middle-aged woman in good health. Some clones in this sample may be carry-over from other donors' samples.

Remarks on this clone: This sequence may be a read error, since a much larger clone differs from it by one base. V and J are TRBV2 and TRBJ2-1; D call uncertain. V was trimmed by 6 bases and J by 1 base, leaving 1 base between them. Germline V gene lookup returns CDR1 SNHLY and CDR2 FYNNEI. The CDR3 runs 11 residues. CDR3 protein: CASRSYNEQFF. DNA for the CDR3: TGTGCCAGCAGGTCCTACAATGAGCAGTTCTTC.

Details on this clone: Other DNA sequences from this sample encode an identical CDR3 as well. This sequence joins TRBV5-1 and TRBJ2-1; TRBD2 matches at 12 bases. V dropped 4 bases and J dropped 5; count of bases not matched to a gene: 4. The V gene's germline CDR1 is SGHRS and CDR2 YFSETQ. The CDR3 sequence is 15 residues long. The CDR3: CASSALAGGDNEQFF. Here the CDR3 DNA reads TGCGCCAGCAGCGCACTAGCGGGAGGAGACAATGAGCAGTTCTTC.

V gene TRBV11-3 combines with J gene TRBJ2-1, with D tentatively TRBD1 (6 bases). Trimming stripped 5 bases from V and 5 bases from J, with 28 bases between. The germline V gene encodes CDR1 SGHNT and CDR2 YENEEA. The CDR3 is 19 amino acids. CDR3 sequence reads: CASSLADHRDKFLDNEQFF. CDR3 nucleotide sequence: TGTGCCAGCAGCCTCGCTGACCACCGGGACAAATTTTTAGACAATGAGCAGTTCTTC.

This chain's CDR3 is CASSHGSGGATEAFF. The CDR3 nucleotides are TGCGCCAGCAGCCACGGGAGCGGGGGGGCCACTGAAGCTTTCTTT. The chain links TRBV4-3 to TRBJ1-1, with D possibly TRBD1 on 6 matching bases. Per germline, CDR1 LGHNA and CDR2 YSLEER. Trimming cost V 3 bases and J 4 bases, with 15 bases left between them. The CDR3 has 15 amino acids.

On this clone: The sample contains more than one DNA sequence encoding this CDR3. The V call is TRBV5-1, the J call TRBJ2-1; tentatively, D is TRBD2 (5 bases). The length of the CDR3 is 15 residues. Trimming took off 1 base at V and 0 bases at J, with 8 bases between the two ends. Germline CDR1 is SGHRS and CDR2 is YFSETQ. The CDR3 nucleotides are TGCGCCAGCAGCTTGAGCGGCAGCTCCTACAATGAGCAGTTCTTC. Its translation: CASSLSGSSYNEQFF.

Only a few counts were recorded for this clone. The chain joins TRBV9 to TRBJ2-3, with 8 bases fitting TRBD1. The CDR3 loop spans 16 amino acids. Germline V gene data show CDR1 as SGDLS and CDR2 as YYNGEE. Germline trimming cut 0 bases from V and 3 bases from J; bases unmatched to any gene: 6. Here the CDR3 DNA reads TGTGCCAGCAGCGTAGGTCCCAGGGGGCGGACAGATACGCAGTATTTT. This sequence encodes CASSVGPRGRTDTQYF.

Comment on this clone: One base away lies a much larger clone, so this may be a sequencing read error. The V gene is TRBV6-5, the J gene TRBJ1-2, with 9 bases lining up with TRBD1. Germline V gene lookup returns CDR1 MNHEY and CDR2 SVGAGI. The CDR3 totals 16 residues. With V trimmed by 4 bases and J by 8 bases, 14 bases remained unmatched. The CDR3 loop is CASSSIPRTGAGGYTF. The CDR3 region has the DNA TGTGCCAGCAGTTCCATCCCCCGGACAGGGGCGGGAGGCTACACCTTC.

This sequence joins TRBV5-1 and TRBJ1-1; D unresolved. Trimming left V 0 bases short and J 2 bases short, with 11 bases between. This CDR3 region has 15 residues. Germline CDR1 is SGHRS and CDR2 is YFSETQ. This CDR3 is CASSLGRGGNTEAFF. CDR3 coding DNA: TGCGCCAGCAGCTTGGGGCGGGGAGGCAACACTGAAGCTTTCTTT.

This rearrangement joins TRBV4-2 to TRBJ1-2; tentatively, D is TRBD1 (6 bases). The CDR3 covers 15 residues. Germline V gene lookup returns CDR1 LGHNA and CDR2 YNFKEQ. Trimming shortened V by 1 base and J by 4 bases, and 13 bases separated the two germline ends. Here the CDR3 reads CASSQVGDILYGYTF. CDR3 coding DNA: TGTGCCAGCAGCCAAGTAGGGGACATTCTCTATGGCTACACCTTC.

The gene calls are TRBV5-1 and TRBJ2-3, with D unclear. Germline assignment: CDR1 SGHRS and CDR2 YFSETQ. Trimming took 4 bases from V and 0 from J, leaving 12 bases between them. This CDR3 region has 15 residues. In DNA form, the CDR3 reads TGCGCCAGCAGCCTCGACACCCCTAGCACAGATACGCAGTATTTT. Protein product: CASSLDTPSTDTQYF.

Concerning this clone: The likely explanation is a read error, given a far larger clone one base away. Other DNA sequences from this sample encode an identical CDR3 as well. This chain links TRBV29-1 with TRBJ1-5; unclear D gene. This CDR3 region has 14 residues. In germline, CDR1 is SQVTM, CDR2 ANQGSEA. CDR3 protein: CSVGEQYSNQPQHF. The DNA of the CDR3 is TGCAGCGTTGGAGAGCAATATAGCAATCAGCCCCAGCACTTT. Drawing the rest from reference TRBV29-1 and TRBJ1-5, the complete variable domain is SAVISQKPSRDICQRGTSLTIQCQVDSQVTMMFWYRQQPGQSLTLIATANQGSEATYESGFVIDKFPISRPNLTFSTLTVSNMSPEDSSIYLCSVGEQYSNQPQHFGDGTRLSIL.

The chain is built from TRBV2 and TRBJ2-1, with TRBD2 matching over 12 bases. This CDR3 has 18 amino acids. Germline V lookup: CDR1 SNHLY, CDR2 FYNNEI. V was pared by 2 bases and J by 5 bases, with 10 bases of the junction left unmatched. CDR3 protein: CASSEWLARTSGNNEQFF. The DNA of the CDR3 is TGTGCCAGCAGTGAATGGTTGGCCCGGACTAGCGGGAACAATGAGCAGTTCTTC.

The chain couples TRBV15 to TRBJ2-1, with 9 bases identical to TRBD2. With V trimmed by 0 bases and J by 4 bases, 13 bases remained unmatched. CDR1 and CDR2 from the germline V gene are LNHNV and YYDKDF (reference sequence). This CDR3 comprises 19 residues. This CDR3 reads CATSRDLLGASGDYNEQFF. The DNA for the CDR3 is TGTGCCACCAGCAGAGATCTCCTAGGGGCTAGCGGGGATTACAATGAGCAGTTCTTC.

The chain is built from TRBV5-4 and TRBJ2-5; 8 bases line up with TRBD1. With 3 bases clipped from V and 1 base from J, the junction kept 8 bases outside the gene matches. The CDR3 sequence is 16 residues long. Per the germline V gene, CDR1 is SGHNT and CDR2 is YYREEE (reference sequence). The CDR3 here is CASSSPAGQGQETQYF. CDR3 DNA sequence: TGTGCCAGCAGCTCCCCCGCCGGACAGGGCCAAGAGACCCAGTACTTC.

This sequence joins TRBV21-1 and TRBJ2-7; TRBD2 is the table's D call, not checked against the DNA. TRBV21-1 is a pseudogene segment. The CDR3 is 15 amino acids. This chain's CDR3 is CASSKYSGRPYEQYF. The CDR3 bases are TGTGCCAGCAGCAAATATAGCGGGAGACCCTACGAGCAGTACTTC.

This chain connects TRBV6-4 to TRBJ2-2; D is possibly TRBD2 (5 bases). The ends were cut back, 3 bases at V and 3 bases at J, with 8 bases in the middle. CDR1 and CDR2 from the germline V gene are MRHNA and SNTAGT. This CDR3 spans 14 amino acids. The CDR3 is CASSEVEDTGELFF. CDR3 nucleotide sequence: TGTGCCAGCAGTGAAGTGGAGGACACCGGGGAGCTGTTTTTT.

V is TRBV5-1 and J is TRBJ1-3; 8 positions match TRBD1. CDR1 is SGHRS and CDR2 is YFSETQ in the germline V gene. The CDR3 has 16 residues. Trimming at V came to 4 bases and at J to 1 base, leaving 7 bases not matched to a gene. CDR3 protein: CASSRGQGGSGNTIYF. The CDR3 DNA is TGCGCCAGCAGCCGAGGACAGGGTGGGTCTGGAAACACCATATATTTT.

This clone was observed a few times. The chain has TRBV7-2 and TRBJ2-7, with 10 bases matching TRBD1. Germline-derived CDR1 and CDR2 are SGHTA and FQGNSA. CDR3 length: 15 residues. V shed 5 bases, J shed 7 bases, and the junction held 11 bases outside the gene matches. The CDR3 coding sequence is TGTGCCAGCAGCGCCGACGGGACAGGGGTGTGGGAGCAGTACTTC. Translated, it gives CASSADGTGVWEQYF.

The J gene is TRBJ2-2, the V gene TRBV7-6, with 8 bases lining up with TRBD2. CDR1 SGHVS and CDR2 FNYEAQ come from the germline V gene. Trimming removed 5 bases from V and 4 bases from J; junction bases left unmatched: 6. This CDR3 region has 15 residues. CDR3 coding DNA: TGTGCCAGCAGCAAAAGCGGGAGTGGCACCGGGGAGCTGTTTTTT. Translation gives CASSKSGSGTGELFF.

V and J are TRBV7-2 and TRBJ2-5, with D hard to call. Germline-derived CDR1 and CDR2 are SGHTA and FQGNSA. The CDR3 runs to 15 residues. Trimming removed 1 base from V and 1 base from J, with 10 bases in between. The CDR3 DNA sequence: TGTGCCAGCAGCTTAGGACCCGGTGCCCAAGAGACCCAGTACTTC. The encoded protein is CASSLGPGAQETQYF.

The J gene is TRBJ2-7, the V gene TRBV9, with 14 nucleotides matching TRBD2. With 0 bases clipped from V and 5 bases from J, the junction kept 7 bases outside the gene matches. Per the germline V gene, CDR1 is SGDLS and CDR2 is YYNGEE. The length of the CDR3 is 17 residues. CDR3 bases: TGTGCCAGCAGCGTAGGAGGGACTAGCGGGAGATGGGACGAGCAGTACTTC. It is translated as CASSVGGTSGRWDEQYF.

The chain couples TRBV5-1 to TRBJ2-5; no definite D call. CDR3 length: 14 residues. CDR1 is SGHRS and CDR2 is YFSETQ in the germline V gene. Trimming removed 4 bases at V and 3 bases at J, with 13 bases between. CDR3 amino acids: CASSAVDREETQYF. In DNA, the CDR3 is TGCGCCAGCAGCGCCGTGGACCGAGAAGAGACCCAGTACTTC.

The sample holds one count of this clone. V and J are TRBV28 and TRBJ2-7; 9 bases align to TRBD1. Germline V gives CDR1 MDHEN, CDR2 SYDVKM. Germline trimming cut 0 bases from V and 7 bases from J; bases unmatched to any gene: 4. This CDR3 is built from 14 residues. CDR3 residues: CASSLWTGGGEQYF. CDR3 bases: TGTGCCAGCAGTTTATGGACAGGGGGAGGAGAGCAGTACTTC. Filled out from reference TRBV28 and TRBJ2-7, the complete variable domain reads DVKVTQSSRYLVKRTGEKVFLECVQDMDHENMFWYRQDPGLGLRLIYFSYDVKMKEKGDIPEGYSVSREKKERFSLILESASTNQTSMYLCASSLWTGGGEQYFGPGTRLTVT.

CDR3 amino acids: CASSLRAEQFF. As DNA, the CDR3 is TGTGCCAGCAGCTTACGGGCTGAGCAGTTCTTC. This rearrangement joins TRBV7-8 to TRBJ2-1; D ambiguous. Germline CDR1 SGHVS, CDR2 FQNEAQ. The V gene lost 2 bases and the J gene lost 9 bases, with 5 bases spanning the gap. CDR3 size: 11 residues.